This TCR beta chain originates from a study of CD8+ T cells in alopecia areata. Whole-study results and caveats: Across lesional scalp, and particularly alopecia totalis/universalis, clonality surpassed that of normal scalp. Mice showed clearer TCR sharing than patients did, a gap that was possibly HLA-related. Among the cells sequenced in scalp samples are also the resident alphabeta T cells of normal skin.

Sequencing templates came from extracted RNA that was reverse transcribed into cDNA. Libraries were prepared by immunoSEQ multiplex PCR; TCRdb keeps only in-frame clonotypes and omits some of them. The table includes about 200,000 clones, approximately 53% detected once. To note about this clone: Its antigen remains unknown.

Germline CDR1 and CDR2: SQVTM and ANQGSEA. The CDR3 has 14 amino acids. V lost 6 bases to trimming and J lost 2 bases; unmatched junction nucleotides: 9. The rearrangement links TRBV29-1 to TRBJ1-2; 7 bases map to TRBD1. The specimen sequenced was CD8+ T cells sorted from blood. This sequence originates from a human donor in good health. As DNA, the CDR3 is TGCAGCGTCCGCCCGGAGGGACAGAACTATGGCTACACCTTC. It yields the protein CSVRPEGQNYGYTF. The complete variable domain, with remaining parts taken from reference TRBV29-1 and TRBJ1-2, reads SAVISQKPSRDICQRGTSLTIQCQVDSQVTMMFWYRQQPGQSLTLIATANQGSEATYESGFVIDKFPISRPNLTFSTLTVSNMSPEDSSIYLCSVRPEGQNYGYTFGSGTRLTVV.